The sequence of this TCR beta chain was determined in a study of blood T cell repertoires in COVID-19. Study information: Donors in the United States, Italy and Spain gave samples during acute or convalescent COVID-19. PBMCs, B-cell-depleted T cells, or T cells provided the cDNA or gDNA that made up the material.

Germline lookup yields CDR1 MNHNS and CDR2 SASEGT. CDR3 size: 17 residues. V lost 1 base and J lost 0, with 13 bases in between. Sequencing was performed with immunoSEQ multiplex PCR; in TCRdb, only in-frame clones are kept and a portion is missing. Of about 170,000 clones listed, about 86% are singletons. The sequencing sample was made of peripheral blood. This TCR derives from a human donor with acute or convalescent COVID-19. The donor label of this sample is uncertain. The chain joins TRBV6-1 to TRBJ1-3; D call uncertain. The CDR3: CASSEVLITVSGNTIYF. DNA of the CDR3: TGTGCCAGCAGTGAAGTTCTGATTACGGTCTCTGGAAACACCATATATTTT.